A selection of T cell receptor beta chains follows, all from one sample in a study of T-cell reconstitution after alpha-beta-depleted transplantation in children. TCRdb called the PCR reads again in MiXCR, with one record for every CDR3 protein. The table includes around 600,000 distinct CDR3 sequences, around a sixth detected once. Sequencing used PBMCs from the stem cell graft donor, obtained from the stem cell graft. Every receptor here comes from a human donor who donated a stem cell graft to a child with acute myeloid leukemia. CDR3s include the opening cysteine and the closing phenylalanine or tryptophan. The D gene is left open where the match is weak. Not every row has a clone size; where given, it reads once, few, many or a size class.

v_gene	abundance	j_gene	d_gene	CDR3aa	CDR3nt
TRBV5-1	-	TRBJ1-1	TRBD1	CASSRLQGVEGAFF	TGCGCCAGCAGCCGACTACAGGGGGTGGAAGGCGCTTTCTTT
TRBV20-1	many	TRBJ1-4	-	CSASRTTNEKLFF	TGCAGTGCTAGTAGGACAACTAATGAAAAACTGTTTTTT
TRBV29-1	many	TRBJ2-1	-	CSVNEQFF	TGCAGCGTCAATGAGCAGTTCTTC
TRBV5-1	many	TRBJ1-2	-	CASSLAVEQSYRGYTF	TGCGCCAGCAGCTTGGCCGTGGAACAGAGCTATCGGGGCTACACCTTC
TRBV7-9	few	TRBJ1-2	-	CASSQYYGYTF	TGTGCCAGCAGCCAATACTATGGCTACACCTTC
TRBV7-8	-	TRBJ2-1	TRBD1	CASSGQGRVDEQFF	TGTGCCAGCAGCGGACAGGGGAGAGTGGATGAGCAGTTCTTC
TRBV6-1	few	TRBJ1-2	-	CASSERVPNYPNYGYTF	TGTGCCAGCAGTGAGCGGGTTCCAAACTACCCTAACTATGGCTACACCTTC
TRBV29-1	many	TRBJ1-4	TRBD1	CSGRDRGQEKLFF	TGCAGCGGGCGGGACAGGGGCCAGGAAAAACTGTTTTTT
TRBV20-1	many	TRBJ2-6	TRBD1	CSAGRDRGSGANVLTF	TGCAGTGCCGGCCGGGACAGGGGCTCTGGGGCCAACGTCCTGACTTTC
TRBV12-3/TRBV12-4	-	TRBJ2-2	-	CASSPRGKNTGELFF	TGTGCCAGCAGTCCAAGGGGAAAAAACACCGGGGAGCTGTTTTTT
TRBV10-3	many	TRBJ2-7	TRBD2	CAIGSGGLAYEQYF	TGTGCCATCGGGTCGGGGGGATTAGCCTACGAGCAGTACTTC
TRBV7-9	few	TRBJ1-1	-	CASSLREGENTEAFF	TGTGCCAGCAGCTTAAGGGAGGGGGAAAACACTGAAGCTTTCTTT
TRBV20-1	many	TRBJ2-3	TRBD2	CSARVSAGGPNTQYF	TGCAGTGCTAGAGTATCAGCGGGGGGGCCCAATACGCAGTATTTT
TRBV20-1	-	TRBJ1-6	-	CSAISGQRFNSPLHF	TGCAGTGCTATTTCCGGACAGCGCTTTAATTCACCCCTCCACTTT
TRBV20-1	few	TRBJ2-6	-	CSARSSTGANVLTF	TGCAGTGCCCGATCCAGCACTGGGGCCAACGTCCTGACTTTC
TRBV5-1	-	TRBJ1-6	TRBD1	CASRGLQGSDNSPLHF	TGCGCCAGTAGGGGACTACAGGGGAGCGATAATTCACCCCTCCACTTT
TRBV10-1	few	TRBJ2-2	TRBD2	CASSEGLAGTTGELFF	TGCGCCAGCAGTGAAGGACTAGCGGGGACCACCGGGGAGCTGTTTTTT
TRBV20-1	many	TRBJ2-7	-	CSARELPGEQYF	TGCAGTGCTAGAGAACTCCCGGGCGAGCAGTACTTC
TRBV6-1	many	TRBJ2-7	TRBD1	CASSPTGSYEQYF	TGTGCCAGCAGTCCGACAGGGAGCTACGAGCAGTACTTC
TRBV27	many	TRBJ1-5	-	CASSLNGHLPQHF	TGTGCCAGCAGTTTAAACGGCCATCTGCCCCAGCATTTT
TRBV5-5	many	TRBJ1-5	-	CASSLGPGNQPQHF	TGTGCCAGCAGCTTGGGTCCGGGGAATCAGCCCCAGCATTTT
TRBV6-1	many	TRBJ2-1	-	CASREVHAKKFF	TGTGCCAGCAGAGAAGTCCATGCTAAAAAGTTCTTC
TRBV6-5	many	TRBJ1-2	-	CASSYPGGYTF	TGTGCCAGCAGTTACCCAGGAGGCTACACCTTC
TRBV28	once	TRBJ1-1	-	CASASSEAFF	TGTGCCAGCGCTTCGAGTGAAGCTTTCTTT
TRBV7-3	few	TRBJ2-7	TRBD2	CASSPGLAPIYEQYF	TGTGCCAGCAGCCCCGGACTAGCTCCTATCTACGAGCAGTACTTC
TRBV6-4	many	TRBJ2-4	TRBD2	CASSDGTSGGNIQYF	TGTGCCAGCAGTGACGGGACTAGCGGGGGAAACATTCAGTACTTC
TRBV5-1	-	TRBJ1-2	TRBD1	CASSFGTGTDGYTF	TGCGCCAGCAGCTTCGGGACAGGGACGGATGGCTACACCTTC
TRBV7-2	-	TRBJ2-2	TRBD2	CASSLGVAGPAGELFF	TGTGCCAGCAGCTTAGGAGTAGCGGGCCCCGCCGGGGAGCTGTTTTTT
TRBV10-3	-	TRBJ1-1	-	CAIIEPSGQAFF	TGTGCCATCATCGAGCCTTCCGGGCAAGCTTTCTTT
TRBV6-1	many	TRBJ2-2	-	CASSPGTNTGELFF	TGTGCCAGCAGTCCCGGGACAAATACCGGGGAGCTGTTTTTT
TRBV12-3/TRBV12-4	-	TRBJ2-7	-	CASSLHSSDSYEQYF	TGTGCCAGCAGTTTACACAGCTCAGATTCCTACGAGCAGTACTTC
TRBV28	-	TRBJ2-5	-	CASSSPGVGKTQYF	TGTGCCAGCAGCTCACCAGGGGTCGGAAAGACCCAGTACTTC
TRBV12-3/TRBV12-4	-	TRBJ2-7	-	CASSLPPPGEQYF	TGTGCCAGCAGTTTACCTCCCCCGGGCGAGCAGTACTTC
TRBV15	-	TRBJ2-3	-	CATSVSDVRTDTQYF	TGTGCCACCTCGGTCTCGGACGTCCGCACAGATACGCAGTATTTT
TRBV30	-	TRBJ1-4	-	CAWSVQGGNEKLFF	TGTGCCTGGAGTGTCCAGGGAGGGAACGAAAAACTGTTTTTT
TRBV25-1	-	TRBJ2-1	TRBD1	CASSVHRGNEQFF	TGTGCCAGCAGTGTACACAGGGGTAATGAGCAGTTCTTC
TRBV7-2	-	TRBJ2-3	TRBD1	CASSLGGTGAQDTQYF	TGTGCCAGCAGCTTAGGAGGGACAGGAGCACAGGATACGCAGTATTTT
TRBV6-1	-	TRBJ2-3	-	CASSMLGRRRGTDTQYF	TGTGCCAGCAGTATGCTAGGCCGGAGGAGGGGGACAGATACGCAGTATTTT
TRBV12-3/TRBV12-4	many	TRBJ2-1	-	CASRNFGVAEQFF	TGTGCCAGCAGGAACTTCGGGGTAGCTGAGCAGTTCTTC
TRBV20-1	many	TRBJ1-6	TRBD1	CSASQGQGFYSPLHF	TGCAGTGCTTCACAGGGACAGGGATTTTATTCACCCCTCCACTTT
TRBV7-6	-	TRBJ1-1	-	CASSADWTEAFF	TGTGCCAGCAGCGCAGACTGGACTGAAGCTTTCTTT
TRBV27	many	TRBJ2-2	-	CASRALGTNTGELFF	TGTGCCAGCAGGGCACTAGGAACGAACACCGGGGAGCTGTTTTTT
TRBV7-6	many	TRBJ1-4	TRBD1	CASAGGEGEKLFF	TGTGCCAGCGCAGGGGGCGAGGGTGAAAAACTGTTTTTT
TRBV29-1	many	TRBJ2-7	TRBD1	CSIRDRSWEQYF	TGCAGCATAAGGGACAGGTCGTGGGAGCAGTACTTC
TRBV7-2	few	TRBJ2-3	TRBD2	CASSLLSGGARDTQYF	TGTGCCAGCAGCTTACTAAGCGGGGGGGCCCGAGATACGCAGTATTTT
TRBV5-1	few	TRBJ2-3	TRBD2	CASSSLSSGGTDTQYF	TGCGCCAGCAGCTCCTTATCTAGCGGGGGGACAGATACGCAGTATTTT
TRBV20-1	many	TRBJ1-4	TRBD1	CSAREGGAGEKLFF	TGCAGTGCTAGGGAAGGGGGCGCGGGGGAAAAACTGTTTTTT